One sample yielded the 6 T cell receptor beta chains listed below, sequenced in a study of CD8 T cells in ankylosing spondylitis. Antigens for these TCRs are unknown. Via MiXCR, TCRdb re-called the 5' RACE reads, giving one row per CDR3 protein. The repertoire has 750,000 to 850,000 distinct CDR3 sequences, about 10% of them found once; the top ten carry less than 0.65%. Study-wide findings and caveats: For ankylosing spondylitis blood, a TCR beta motif of several highly homologous variants appeared characteristic.

Material: blood, either unsorted or a sorted T cell fraction (not recorded which). The source is a male donor with ankylosing spondylitis.

This clonotype was counted only a few times. The rearrangement links TRBV27 to TRBJ2-7; 7 bases line up with TRBD2. CDR3 length: 17 amino acids. V trimming: 5 bases; J trimming: 3 bases; junction bases outside the gene matches: 16. Germline assignment: CDR1 MNHEY and CDR2 SMNVEV (reference sequence). This CDR3 is CASSISGTTALGYEQYF. The DNA of the CDR3 is TGTGCCAGCAGTATTTCCGGGACTACCGCTCTGGGCTACGAGCAGTACTTC.

This clonotype was counted a few times. The chain employs TRBV20-1 and TRBJ1-2; D not certain. In germline, CDR1 is DFQATT, CDR2 SNEGSKA (reference sequence). CDR3 length: 12 amino acids. V was cut by 6 bases and J by 0 bases, with 8 bases left in between. The CDR3 nucleotides are TGCAGTGCACCGGCCACTAACTATGGCTACACCTTC. Protein: CSAPATNYGYTF.

The chain is built from TRBV5-1 and TRBJ2-1; no definite D call. This CDR3 spans 12 amino acids. V gave up 0 bases and J gave up 10 bases, with 8 bases separating them. Looked up from germline, CDR1 is SGHRS and CDR2 is YFSETQ. The CDR3 reads CASSLEGWEQFF. The CDR3 nucleotides are TGCGCCAGCAGCTTGGAAGGGTGGGAGCAGTTCTTC.

The rearrangement uses TRBV5-1 and TRBJ1-1; perhaps TRBD1 as D (5 bases). The CDR3 runs to 15 residues. V was cut by 3 bases and J by 12 bases, with 24 bases left in between. CDR1 and CDR2 (germline): SGHRS, YFSETQ. CDR3 bases: TGCGCCAGCAGCTACGGGTCAACCGTACGGCGGGGGACTTTCTTT. Protein product: CASSYGSTVRRGTFF.

This clonotype was seen many times. V and J are TRBV28 and TRBJ1-2, with 7 bases aligning to TRBD1. CDR3 length: 11 amino acids. Per germline, CDR1 MDHEN and CDR2 SYDVKM. V trimming: 10 bases; J trimming: 5 bases; junction bases outside the gene matches: 4. The CDR3 reads CATRQGYGYTF. CDR3 nucleotides: TGTGCCACCAGACAGGGTTATGGCTACACCTTC.

This clonotype was picked up many times. The V gene is TRBV7-2, the J gene TRBJ2-1; 7 bases are shared with TRBD2. Germline CDR1 and CDR2: SGHTA and FQGNSA. The CDR3 has 16 residues. V shed 3 bases and J 0 bases; nucleotides not matched to a gene: 5. The CDR3 is CASSFRGGSSYNEQFF. CDR3 DNA sequence: TGTGCCAGCAGCTTCCGGGGCGGGAGCTCCTACAATGAGCAGTTCTTC.